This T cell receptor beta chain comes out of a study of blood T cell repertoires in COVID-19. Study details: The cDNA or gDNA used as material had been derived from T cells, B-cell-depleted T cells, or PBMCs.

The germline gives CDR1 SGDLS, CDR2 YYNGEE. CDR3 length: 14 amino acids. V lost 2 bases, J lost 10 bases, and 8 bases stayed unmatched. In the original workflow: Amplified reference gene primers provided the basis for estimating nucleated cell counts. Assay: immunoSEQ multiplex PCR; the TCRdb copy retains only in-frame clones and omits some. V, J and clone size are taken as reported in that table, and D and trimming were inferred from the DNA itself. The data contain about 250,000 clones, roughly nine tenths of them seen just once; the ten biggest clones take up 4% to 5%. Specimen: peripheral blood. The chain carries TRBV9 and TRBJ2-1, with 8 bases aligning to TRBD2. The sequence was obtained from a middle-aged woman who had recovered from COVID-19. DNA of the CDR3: TGTGCCAGCAGCGTTGGGTTTGCGGGGGGCGAGCAGTTCTTC. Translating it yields CASSVGFAGGEQFF. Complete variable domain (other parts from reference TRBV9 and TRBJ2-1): DSGVTQTPKHLITATGQRVTLRCSPRSGDLSVYWYQQSLDQGLQFLIQYYNGEERAKGNILERFSAQQFPDLHSELNLSSLELGDSALYFCASSVGFAGGEQFFGPGTRLTVL.